Each of the 3 T cell receptor beta chains below was sequenced from the same sample in a study of a mutant IDH1 vaccine in newly diagnosed glioma. Profiling relied on immunoSEQ multiplex PCR, and the TCRdb table lists in-frame clones only, not all of them. The sample carries about 30,000 clones, about 80% recorded once. Their specific antigens are unknown. The time point is: week 35, safety follow-up. It was 300 ug of mutant IDH1 20-mer peptide that made up each vaccine dose, given with topical imiquimod. The starting material was PBMCs, obtained from a glioma patient whose treatment included an IDH1 peptide vaccine. Receptors were obtained from a man aged 25-45 years with glioma.

The genes are TRBV6-5 and TRBJ2-7; 9 nucleotides align to TRBD1. In germline, CDR1 is MNHEY, CDR2 SVGAGI. The CDR3 contains 14 residues. Losses at the gene ends were 4 bases for V and 1 base for J; bases not matched to a gene: 2. The CDR3 bases are TGTGCCAGCAGTTCGGGACAGGGATCCTACGAGCAGTACTTC. Translated: CASSSGQGSYEQYF.

V gene TRBV7-9 combines with J gene TRBJ2-5, with a weak D call TRBD2 (6 bases). Trimming shortened V by 5 bases and J by 2 bases, and 12 bases separated the two germline ends. In germline, CDR1 is SEHNR, CDR2 FQNEAQ (reference sequence). The CDR3 has 14 amino acids. The CDR3 is CASSLRREQETQYF. The CDR3 DNA follows: TGTGCCAGCAGCCTACGACGGGAGCAAGAGACCCAGTACTTC.

The chain recombines TRBV6-1 with TRBJ1-3; no definite D call. The CDR3 extends over 15 amino acids. V lost 5 bases and J 0 bases, leaving 11 bases between the germline ends. From germline, CDR1 is MNHNS and CDR2 SASEGT. The CDR3: CASSPIQSSGNTIYF. The CDR3 region has the DNA TGTGCCAGCAGTCCCATACAGAGCTCTGGAAACACCATATATTTT.